This TCR beta chain was retrieved from a study of CD8+ T cells in alopecia areata. Treatment reported: oral pan-JAK inhibitor, 5-10 mg twice daily. The CDR3 runs 15 residues. The germline V gene encodes CDR1 SGHTA and CDR2 FQGNSA. Trimming removed 6 bases from V and 6 bases from J; junction bases left unmatched: 7. Isolated RNA was reverse transcribed into cDNA used as the sequencing template. The repertoire was sequenced with immunoSEQ multiplex PCR; TCRdb's copy has only in-frame clones and lacks some. The repertoire consists of roughly 220,000 clones, with approximately 72% occurring once and the leading ten covering roughly 1.2%.

The V gene is TRBV7-2, the J gene TRBJ2-3, with 12 positions matching TRBD2. This clonotype was obtained from a human donor with alopecia areata. This material consisted of CD4+ T cells sorted from blood, taken around week 44, from a patient treated with tofacitinib. CDR3 DNA sequence: TGTGCCAGCAGAGCTAGCGGGGGGGCCCTGGATACGCAGTATTTT. Translation: CASRASGGALDTQYF.